This T cell receptor (beta chain) came from a study of T cell clones after liver transplantation. Profiled with immunoSEQ multiplex PCR; TCRdb holds only in-frame clones, not every one. There are 12,000 to 15,000 clones in the sample; nearly 95% occur only once, and 48% lies in the top ten. The CDR3 runs to 15 residues. V lost 5 bases to trimming and J lost 6 bases; unmatched junction nucleotides: 12. Germline values: CDR1 MDHEN, CDR2 SYDVKM. This receptor was identified in a human donor who received a liver transplant. This chain uses TRBV28 with TRBJ1-2; 7 nucleotides line up with TRBD1. The sequenced sample was CD8+ T cells from blood, obtained before liver transplant. The CDR3 region has the DNA TGTGCCAGCAGTCACATCGACAGGGAGACCGATGGCTACACCTTC. It yields the protein CASSHIDRETDGYTF.